Described below is a single T cell receptor (beta chain) sequence and its context. The antigen remains unidentified. Systemic immunosuppression or a history of autoimmune disease excluded patients. This record comes from a study of OX40 agonist ivuxolimab in advanced cancers. Study at large: Under the entry rules, prior anti-PD-1, anti-PD-L1 or anti-CTLA-4 therapy was allowed, and around 40% had some.

The CDR3 consists of 14 residues. Germline CDR1 reads LNHDA; CDR2 reads SQIVND (reference sequence). V gave up 0 bases and J gave up 1 base, with 6 bases separating them. Study findings and constraints: CD8+ T cells averaged more expanded clones than CD4+.

Only in-frame clones appear in the TCRdb table, and some are missing; sequencing was by immunoSEQ multiplex PCR. Altogether some 70,000 clones are present, about 90% being singletons, with the ten largest covering approximately 0.32%. The chain has TRBV19 and TRBJ1-1, with unresolved D. This TCR was sampled from an adult with an advanced solid tumor such as melanoma, head and neck, liver or kidney cancer. This specimen was CD4+ or CD8+ T cells sorted from blood, taken in a trial of the OX40 agonist ivuxolimab. The CDR3 loop is CASSIEFSNTEAFF. The DNA of the CDR3 is TGTGCCAGTAGTATAGAGTTCTCGAACACTGAAGCTTTCTTT.